A single sample is the source of the 5 T cell receptor beta chains below, sequenced in a study of blood T cell repertoires in COVID-19. The data were produced by immunoSEQ multiplex PCR, yet TCRdb's version contains in-frame clones alone and is incomplete. The repertoire includes approximately 51,000 clones, 91% of them detected once, and around 6% sits in the top ten. The sample was peripheral blood. These receptors originate from a man in his 70s with active COVID-19.

This rearrangement joins TRBV7-8 to TRBJ2-1; the match to TRBD2 covers 10 bases. Germline-derived CDR1 and CDR2 are SGHVS and FQNEAQ. The CDR3 loop spans 15 amino acids. V lost 6 bases to trimming and J lost 8 bases; unmatched junction nucleotides: 10. The CDR3 DNA reads as TGTGCCAGCAGGGCCAGCGGGGGGGCTTACCATGAGCAGTTCTTC. Amino acids: CASRASGGAYHEQFF.

The gene calls are TRBV18 and TRBJ1-1; TRBD1 is a possible D gene (6 bases). The V and J ends lost 6 bases and 4 bases respectively, with 12 bases between them. The CDR3 covers 13 residues. Germline loops: CDR1 KGHSH, CDR2 LQKENI. DNA of the CDR3: TGTGCCAGCTCCCGAACAGGGAGCACTGAAGCTTTCTTT. It yields the protein CASSRTGSTEAFF.

J is TRBJ2-2 and V is TRBV6-6; no definite D call. CDR1 and CDR2 from the germline V gene are MNHNY and SVGAGI (reference sequence). V was trimmed by 7 bases and J by 6 bases, leaving 12 bases between them. The CDR3 runs to 13 residues. CDR3 coding DNA: TGTGCCAGCATCCCTGTGTGGCCCGGGGAGCTGTTTTTT. Its protein product is CASIPVWPGELFF.

This chain uses TRBV5-1 with TRBJ2-1; tentative D call: TRBD1 (6 bases). V was pared by 4 bases and J by 9 bases, with 17 bases between. The CDR3 is 14 amino acids. Germline CDR1 SGHRS, CDR2 YFSETQ. The chain's CDR3 is CASSAKTGGGEQFF. The CDR3 bases are TGCGCCAGCAGCGCGAAGACAGGTGGGGGTGAGCAGTTCTTC.

This clone was counted only a few times. The V gene is TRBV30, the J gene TRBJ1-5, with D possibly being TRBD1 (6 bases). Trimming pared 3 bases from V and 4 bases from J, leaving 10 bases between. The CDR3 runs 13 residues. Germline CDR1 and CDR2: GTSNPN and SVGIG (reference sequence). The CDR3 region has the DNA TGTGCCTGGAGAGGACAGCCAAATCAGCCCCAGCATTTT. It codes for CAWRGQPNQPQHF.